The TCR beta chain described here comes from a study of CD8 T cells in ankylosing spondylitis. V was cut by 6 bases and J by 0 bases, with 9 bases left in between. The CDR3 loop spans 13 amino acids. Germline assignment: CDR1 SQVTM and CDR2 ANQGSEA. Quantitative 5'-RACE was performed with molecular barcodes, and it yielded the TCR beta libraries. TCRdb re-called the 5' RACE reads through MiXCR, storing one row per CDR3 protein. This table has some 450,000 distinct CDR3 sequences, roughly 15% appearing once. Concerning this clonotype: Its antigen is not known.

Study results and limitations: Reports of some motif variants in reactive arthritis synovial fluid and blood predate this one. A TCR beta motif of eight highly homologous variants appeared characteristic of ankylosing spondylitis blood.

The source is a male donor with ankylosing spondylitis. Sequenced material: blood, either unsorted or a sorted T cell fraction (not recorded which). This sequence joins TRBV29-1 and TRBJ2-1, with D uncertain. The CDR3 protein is CSVGISSYNEQFF. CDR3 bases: TGCAGCGTCGGTATAAGCTCCTACAATGAGCAGTTCTTC.